This T cell receptor (beta chain) was sequenced in a study of OX40 agonist ivuxolimab in advanced cancers. Study details: Ivuxolimab doses were 0.01, 0.1, 0.3, 1.5, 3 or 10 mg/kg every 2 weeks. General study findings and limits: Antigens targeted by the expanded peripheral T cells were not determined.

With respect to this clone: Its antigen remains unidentified.

Blood specimens came from baseline, cycle 4 day 1, and cycle 7 day 1. V was clipped by 5 bases and J by 0 bases, with 10 bases between them. The CDR3 runs 15 residues. Germline V gene lookup returns CDR1 SGHTA and CDR2 FQGTGA. The assay was immunoSEQ multiplex PCR, and TCRdb's table has in-frame clones only and misses some. The repertoire holds approximately 50,000 clones, with roughly 94% as singletons. This sequence was found in an adult with an advanced solid tumor such as melanoma, head and neck, liver or kidney cancer. The chain recombines TRBV7-3 with TRBJ1-4; a weak D match, TRBD1 (5 bases). The starting material was CD4+ or CD8+ T cells sorted from blood, obtained in a trial of the OX40 agonist ivuxolimab. The CDR3 nucleotides are TGTGCCAGCAGCCCAGGACAAGCAACTAATGAAAAACTGTTTTTT. It encodes CASSPGQATNEKLFF.